This T cell receptor (beta chain) was found in a study of shared clonotypes between healthy human individuals. Study observations and caveats: Naive subsets tended to show greater estimated richness than memory subsets. Naive CD4 clonotypes overlapped across a few donors at roughly 5%.

V was shortened by 3 bases and J by 3 bases, with 13 bases between the two germline ends. CDR3 length equals 15 residues. The germline V gene encodes CDR1 SGDLS and CDR2 YYNGEE. Points on this clone: Its cognate antigen is unknown.

CD8 cells classed as naive were CD45RO-negative and positively selected for CCR7, excluding terminally differentiated effector memory CD45RA+ cells. In the source study's methods: Sequence data from immunoSEQ were junction-only and lacked quality scores; consequently, filtering differed. The assay was immunoSEQ multiplex PCR, and TCRdb's table has in-frame clones only and misses some. V, J and clone size derive from that table, while D and trimming were established from the DNA sequence. The sample includes around 1,900,000 clones, around 93% of them seen just once. The chain is built from TRBV9 and TRBJ1-3, with a tentative D call TRBD1 (6 bases). This TCR came from a man younger than 35 in good health. Some clones in this sample may be carry-over from other donors' samples. The sample was naive CD8+ T cells from PBMCs. The CDR3: CASSGKGGFGNTIYF. The CDR3 DNA is TGTGCCAGCAGCGGGAAAGGGGGTTTTGGAAACACCATATATTTT.